Each of the 12 T cell receptor beta chains below was sequenced from the same sample in a study of T cell repertoires in cytomegalovirus infection. TCRdb redid the calling of the reads with MiXCR, one entry per CDR3 protein. This sample yields approximately 500,000 distinct CDR3 sequences, of which roughly 10% are seen a single time; roughly 10% belongs to the top ten. The specimen was PBMCs. These receptors were obtained from a human donor in good health (CMV status not recorded). Some clones in this sample may be carry-over from other donors' samples.

This clonotype has just a few counts. V usage is TRBV4-1 and J usage is TRBJ2-6; D not resolved. This CDR3 comprises 16 residues. Trimming stripped 1 base from V and 0 bases from J, with 7 bases between. Per germline, CDR1 MGHRA and CDR2 YSYEKL. The DNA of the CDR3 is TGCGCCAGCAGCCAAGTAGGCAACTCTGGGGCCAACGTCCTGACTTTC. The encoded protein is CASSQVGNSGANVLTF.

This clonotype was seen at least ten times. The chain uses TRBV25-1 and TRBJ2-7, with D perhaps matching TRBD2 (6 bases). This CDR3 has 13 amino acids. Germline assignment: CDR1 MGHDK and CDR2 SYGVNS. V was cut by 1 base and J by 5 bases, with 9 bases left in between. The CDR3 reads CASSEFGEDEQYF. Here the CDR3 DNA reads TGTGCCAGCAGTGAATTTGGGGAGGACGAGCAGTACTTC.

The chain employs TRBV2 and TRBJ1-2; D uncertain. This CDR3 has 17 residues. Germline loops: CDR1 SNHLY, CDR2 FYNNEI. The V end lost 6 bases, the J end lost 2 bases, and 22 bases lay between the germline ends. CDR3 DNA: TGTGCCAGCAGCCGAGGTCGCTCCGGGAGGAACAACTATGGCTACACCTTC. Protein sequence: CASSRGRSGRNNYGYTF.

The table lists this clonotype with a few counts. This sequence joins TRBV4-1 and TRBJ2-5; D is perhaps TRBD2 (6 bases). The CDR3 loop spans 14 amino acids. Trimming took 5 bases from V and 2 from J, leaving 12 bases between them. CDR1 is MGHRA, CDR2 YSYEKL, per germline. In nucleotides, the CDR3 is TGCGCCAGCAGCGAACCGGGACTGCAAGAGACCCAGTACTTC. This translates into CASSEPGLQETQYF.

CDR3 sequence: CAWRRTGTGKDIQYF. In DNA, the CDR3 is TGTGCCTGGAGACGGACCGGGACAGGGAAGGACATTCAGTACTTC. This rearrangement joins TRBV30 to TRBJ2-4; TRBD1 matches at 9 bases. With V trimmed by 3 bases and J by 8 bases, 11 bases remained unmatched. Looked up from germline, CDR1 is GTSNPN and CDR2 is SVGIG (reference sequence). CDR3 length: 15 residues.

This clonotype has at least ten counts. The rearrangement uses TRBV28 and TRBJ2-1, with TRBD2 matching 15 bases. Germline-derived CDR1 and CDR2 are MDHEN and SYDVKM. The V gene end was trimmed by 3 bases and the J gene end by 6 bases; junction bases not matched to a gene: 6. The CDR3 is made up of 17 amino acids. The CDR3 reads CASSLTGTSGRTNEQFF. CDR3 nucleotide sequence: TGTGCCAGCAGTTTGACCGGGACTAGCGGGAGGACCAATGAGCAGTTCTTC.

This clonotype was detected many times. The chain links TRBV29-1 to TRBJ2-7, with 7 bases that match TRBD2. CDR3 size: 14 residues. V trimming: 1 base; J trimming: 6 bases; junction bases outside the gene matches: 9. The germline CDR1 and CDR2 sequences are SQVTM and ANQGSEA. CDR3 sequence (DNA): TGCAGCGTTGAAGCAACGGGAGGATTAACCGAGCAGTACTTC. It yields the protein CSVEATGGLTEQYF.

This clonotype was seen repeatedly, ten times or more. The CDR3 DNA reads TGTGCCAGCAGTTTTCCGGGACTAGCGGGAGTTACCGGGGAGCTGTTTTTT. Residues: CASSFPGLAGVTGELFF. J is TRBJ2-2 and V is TRBV28, with TRBD2 matching 14 bases. CDR3 length: 17 residues. After removal of 3 bases from V and 5 bases from J, the junction contained 5 bases not matched to a gene. From germline, CDR1 is MDHEN and CDR2 SYDVKM.

This clonotype was counted at least ten times. This chain connects TRBV7-8 to TRBJ1-5; D not certain. The CDR3 length is 12 residues. CDR1 and CDR2 from the germline V gene are SGHVS and FQNEAQ. Trimming pared 5 bases from V and 1 base from J, leaving 3 bases between. DNA for the CDR3: TGTGCCAGCAGCGCAAGCAATCAGCCCCAGCATTTT. It is translated as CASSASNQPQHF.

At least ten counts were recorded for this clonotype. The V and J genes are TRBV19 and TRBJ1-6; a weak D match, TRBD1 (5 bases). CDR3 length equals 12 residues. CDR1 LNHDA and CDR2 SQIVND come from the germline V gene (reference sequence). V was pared by 3 bases and J by 15 bases, with 12 bases between. The CDR3 is CASSMGLRDLHF. The CDR3 DNA is TGTGCCAGTAGTATGGGACTAAGGGACCTCCACTTT.

In this sample, this clonotype turned up many times. The chain combines TRBV2 with TRBJ2-5, with D perhaps TRBD2 (5 bases). The germline V and J ends were trimmed by 2 bases and 5 bases, with 12 bases remaining between them. The CDR3 is made up of 14 amino acids. Germline V gene sequence: CDR1 SNHLY, CDR2 FYNNEI. The CDR3 DNA reads as TGTGCCAGCAGTGAAACCACTAGAGACGAGACCCAGTACTTC. Its translation: CASSETTRDETQYF.

This clonotype was counted at least ten times. The chain uses TRBV7-2 and TRBJ1-2; D is uncertain. V was cut by 0 bases and J by 3 bases, with 11 bases left in between. The germline gives CDR1 SGHTA, CDR2 FQGNSA. This CDR3 comprises 15 residues. CDR3 DNA: TGTGCCAGCAGCTTAGCGGCCAGTAGGGACTATGGCTACACCTTC. Translated, it gives CASSLAASRDYGYTF.